What follows is one TCR beta chain and its context. This record comes from a study of cytomegalovirus exposure and HLA in healthy donors. The study ran its PCR with 60 Vbeta and 13 Jbeta primers. TCRdb keeps only in-frame clones here, not all; method: immunoSEQ multiplex PCR. The data hold roughly 140,000 clones, with over 60% observed a single time. Trimming left V 1 base short and J 2 bases short, with 21 bases between. This CDR3 comprises 20 residues. CDR1 LGHNA and CDR2 YNFKEQ come from the germline V gene. The sequence was collected from a woman aged 30 to 39 in good health and CMV-seropositive. Sequenced input: PBMCs. V is TRBV4-2 and J is TRBJ2-6; possibly TRBD2 for D (6 bases). The CDR3 DNA reads TGTGCCAGCAGCCAAGTGTCAAGCAGCGGCGGGGAACCTGGGGCCAACGTCCTGACTTTC. It encodes CASSQVSSSGGEPGANVLTF.